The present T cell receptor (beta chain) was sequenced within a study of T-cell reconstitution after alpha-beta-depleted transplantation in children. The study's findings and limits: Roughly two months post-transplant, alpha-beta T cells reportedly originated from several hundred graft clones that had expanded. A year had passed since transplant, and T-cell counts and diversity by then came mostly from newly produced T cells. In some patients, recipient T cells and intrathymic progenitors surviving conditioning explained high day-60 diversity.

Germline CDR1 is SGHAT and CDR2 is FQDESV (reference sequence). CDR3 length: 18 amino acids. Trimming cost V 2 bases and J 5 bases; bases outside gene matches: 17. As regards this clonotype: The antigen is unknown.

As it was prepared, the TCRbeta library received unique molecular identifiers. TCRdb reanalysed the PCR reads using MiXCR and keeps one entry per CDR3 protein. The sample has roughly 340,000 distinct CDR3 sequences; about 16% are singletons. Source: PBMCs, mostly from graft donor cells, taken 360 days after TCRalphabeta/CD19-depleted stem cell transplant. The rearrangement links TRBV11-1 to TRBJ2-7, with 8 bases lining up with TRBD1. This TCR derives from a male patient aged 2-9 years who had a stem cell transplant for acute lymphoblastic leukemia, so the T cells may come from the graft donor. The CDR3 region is CASSLWESKAGGGDEQYF. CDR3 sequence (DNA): TGTGCCAGCAGCTTATGGGAAAGTAAGGCAGGGGGCGGCGACGAGCAGTACTTC.